This T cell receptor (beta chain) was obtained from a study of CD8 T cells in ankylosing spondylitis. Findings and limits, study-wide: It was reported that disease-linked clones were significantly enriched in matched ankylosing spondylitis synovial fluid. Characteristic of ankylosing spondylitis blood, it appeared, was a TCR beta motif comprising roughly 8 highly homologous variants. Disease-linked clones were found to be CD8+ and relatively rare in peripheral blood.

This clonotype was counted many times. Its antigen is not identified. Quantitative 5'-RACE with molecular barcodes generated TCR beta libraries. Via MiXCR, TCRdb re-called the 5' RACE reads, giving one row per CDR3 protein. The table has under 150,000 distinct CDR3 sequences, roughly 8.3% seen once. The CDR3 runs 16 residues. Trimming left V 0 bases short and J 0 bases short, with 10 bases between. Germline assignment: CDR1 SGHRS and CDR2 YFSETQ. The specimen sequenced was synovial fluid, either unsorted or a sorted T cell fraction (not recorded which). This chain connects TRBV5-1 to TRBJ1-5; D gene uncertain. This TCR was sampled from a male donor with ankylosing spondylitis. CDR3 nucleotide sequence: TGCGCCAGCAGCTTGGCGGGTCCTTATAGCAATCAGCCCCAGCATTTT. The encoded protein is CASSLAGPYSNQPQHF.